The clone carrying this T cell receptor beta chain occurred many times. Time point meaning: newly diagnosed GD, antithyroid drugs for less than 3 months. The TCR library was made from RNA that had been extracted from PBMCs in TRIzol. The data originate from a study of regulatory T cells in long-lasting Graves disease. Through Arm-PCR of CDR3 regions and iRepertoire HTBI primers, TCR beta libraries were built. Using its own MiXCR run on the multiplex PCR reads, TCRdb lists one record per CDR3 protein. The repertoire holds approximately 440,000 distinct CDR3 sequences, with around 15% as singletons. Unmatched junction bases numbered 9, after V lost 1 base and J lost 7 bases. Germline V gene data show CDR1 as MDHEN and CDR2 as SYDVKM. This CDR3 has 16 amino acids. A further study also used this sample, focusing on T cells in Graves' hyperthyroidism and ophthalmopathy. That investigation notes: Patients aged 18 to 65 had newly diagnosed hyperthyroidism that had lasted under 2 months.

V is TRBV28 and J is TRBJ2-2, with TRBD2 identical over 7 bases. The sample was peripheral blood mononuclear cells (PBMCs), taken at new diagnosis, from a patient treated with antithyroid drugs. The sequence was obtained from a middle-aged man with Graves disease. The CDR3 loop is CASSLLGGRAIGELFF. The CDR3 nucleotides read TGTGCCAGCAGTTTATTAGGAGGGAGGGCCATCGGGGAGCTGTTTTTT.